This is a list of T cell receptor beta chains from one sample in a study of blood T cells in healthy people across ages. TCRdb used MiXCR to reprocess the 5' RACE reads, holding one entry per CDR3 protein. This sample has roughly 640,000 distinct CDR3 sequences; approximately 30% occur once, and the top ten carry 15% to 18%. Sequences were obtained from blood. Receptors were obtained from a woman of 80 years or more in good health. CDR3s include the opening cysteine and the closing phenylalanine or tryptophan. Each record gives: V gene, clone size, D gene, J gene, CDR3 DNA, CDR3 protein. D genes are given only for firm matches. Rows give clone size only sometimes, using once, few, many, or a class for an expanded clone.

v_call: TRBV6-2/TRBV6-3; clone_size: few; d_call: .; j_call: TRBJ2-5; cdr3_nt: TGTGCCAGCGCTCCTACGCACAGGGGACTAGGGGCCCAAGAGACCCAGTACTTC; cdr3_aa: CASAPTHRGLGAQETQYF
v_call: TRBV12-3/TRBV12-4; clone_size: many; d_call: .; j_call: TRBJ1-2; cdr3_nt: TGTGCCAGCAGTGACAGAGCTAAAAACTATGGCTACACCTTC; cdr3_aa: CASSDRAKNYGYTF
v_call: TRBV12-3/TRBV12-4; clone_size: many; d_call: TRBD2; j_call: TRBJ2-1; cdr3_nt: TGTGCCAGCAGTCCCAGCGGGGGGTCAGATGAGCAGTTCTTC; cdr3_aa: CASSPSGGSDEQFF
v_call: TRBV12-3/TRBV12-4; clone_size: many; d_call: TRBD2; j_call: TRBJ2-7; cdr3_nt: TGTGCCAGCAGTTTAACGGGGGGGTTGAAGGAGCAGTACTTC; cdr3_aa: CASSLTGGLKEQYF
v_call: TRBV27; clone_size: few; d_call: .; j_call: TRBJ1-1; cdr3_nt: TGTGCCAGCAGTTCCGGACGGATGAACACTGAAGCTTTCTTT; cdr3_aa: CASSSGRMNTEAFF
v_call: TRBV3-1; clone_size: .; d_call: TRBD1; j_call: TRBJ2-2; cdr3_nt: TGTGTCAGCAGCCAGGACAGGGTATCGGCCGGGGAGCTGTTTTTT; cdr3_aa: CVSSQDRVSAGELFF
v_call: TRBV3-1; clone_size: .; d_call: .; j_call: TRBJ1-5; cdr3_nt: TGTGCCAGCAGCCATTCCGGAGGAGATAGCAATCAGCCCCAGCATTTT; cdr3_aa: CASSHSGGDSNQPQHF
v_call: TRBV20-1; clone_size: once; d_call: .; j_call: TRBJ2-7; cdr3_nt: TGCAGTGCCCTTAGCGGAGGGCACGAGCAGTACTTC; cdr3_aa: CSALSGGHEQYF
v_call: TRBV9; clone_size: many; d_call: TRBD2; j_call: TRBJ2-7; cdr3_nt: TGTGCCAGCAGCGTAGACACGGGGGGGACCCTAAAGGACGAGCAGTACTTC; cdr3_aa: CASSVDTGGTLKDEQYF
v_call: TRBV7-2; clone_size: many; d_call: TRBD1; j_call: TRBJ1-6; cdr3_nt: TGTGCCAGCAGCTTAGGGAGGGGGCTACCCCTCCACTTT; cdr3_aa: CASSLGRGLPLHF
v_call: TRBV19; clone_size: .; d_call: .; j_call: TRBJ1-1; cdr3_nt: TGTGCCAGTAGCCCGAATCAGATGAACACTGAAGCTTTCTTT; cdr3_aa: CASSPNQMNTEAFF
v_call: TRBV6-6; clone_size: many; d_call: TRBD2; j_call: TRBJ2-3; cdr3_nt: TGTGCCAGCAGTCCCGGGAGGGGCGGGGGCACAGATACGCAGTATTTT; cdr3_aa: CASSPGRGGGTDTQYF
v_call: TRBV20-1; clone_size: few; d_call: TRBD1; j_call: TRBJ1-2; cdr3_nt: TGCAGTGCTCCTCCACGGACAGGCTTTACCCCGTATGGCTACACCTTC; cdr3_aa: CSAPPRTGFTPYGYTF
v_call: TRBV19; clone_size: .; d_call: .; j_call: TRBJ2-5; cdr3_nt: TGTGCCAGTAGTACCCCCCCCGGCAAGCAGTACTTC; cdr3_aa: CASSTPPGKQYF
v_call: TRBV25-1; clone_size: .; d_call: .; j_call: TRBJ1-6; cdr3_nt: TGTGCCAGCAGTGGATTTAAAGGGGATAATTCACCCCTCCACTTT; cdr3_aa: CASSGFKGDNSPLHF
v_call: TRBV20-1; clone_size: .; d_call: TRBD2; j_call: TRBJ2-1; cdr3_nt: TGCAGTGCTGATTCCGGGACTAGCGGTTACAATGAGCAGTTCTTC; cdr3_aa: CSADSGTSGYNEQFF
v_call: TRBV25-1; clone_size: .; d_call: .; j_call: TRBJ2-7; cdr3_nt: TGTGCCAGCAGCCACGAGCAGTACTTC; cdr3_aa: CASSHEQYF
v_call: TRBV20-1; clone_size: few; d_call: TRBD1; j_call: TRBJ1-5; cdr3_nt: TGCAGCGCACAGGGGGCGGGCGATCAGCCCCAGCATTTT; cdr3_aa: CSAQGAGDQPQHF
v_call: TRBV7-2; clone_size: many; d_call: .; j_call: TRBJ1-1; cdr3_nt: TGTGCCAGCAGCTTAGGTGGACGGGAGAACACTGAAGCTTTCTTT; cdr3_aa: CASSLGGRENTEAFF
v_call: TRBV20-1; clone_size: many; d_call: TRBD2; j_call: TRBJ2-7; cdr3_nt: TGCAGTGCTAGACAGGGAGGGATCGACGAGCAGTACTTC; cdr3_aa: CSARQGGIDEQYF
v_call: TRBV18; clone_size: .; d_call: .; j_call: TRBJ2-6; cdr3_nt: TGTGCCAGCTCACCGCGGGACGGGGCCAACGTCCTGACTTTC; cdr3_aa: CASSPRDGANVLTF
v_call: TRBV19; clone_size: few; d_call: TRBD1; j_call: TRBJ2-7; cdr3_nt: TGTGCCAGTAGTAGTCAGGGGGCGACCTACGAGCAGTACTTC; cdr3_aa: CASSSQGATYEQYF
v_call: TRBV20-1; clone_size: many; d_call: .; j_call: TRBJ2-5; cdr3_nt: TGCAGTGCGCTAAAACCATGGACAGTGGAAGAGACCCAGTACTTC; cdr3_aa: CSALKPWTVEETQYF
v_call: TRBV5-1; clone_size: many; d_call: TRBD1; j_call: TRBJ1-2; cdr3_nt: TGCGCCAGCAGCTTGGCGTCAGGGGGCGCCGCGGACTATGGCTACACCTTC; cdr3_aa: CASSLASGGAADYGYTF
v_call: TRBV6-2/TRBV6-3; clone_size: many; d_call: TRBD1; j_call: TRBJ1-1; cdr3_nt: TGTGCCAGCAGATTTCGGTTGGGGACAGCGGGCTCTGAAGCTTTCTTT; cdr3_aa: CASRFRLGTAGSEAFF
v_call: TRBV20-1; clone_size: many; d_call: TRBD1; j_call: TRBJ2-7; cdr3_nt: TGCAGTGCTAGAGCCGGGACAGGGGCCTACGAGCAGTACTTC; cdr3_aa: CSARAGTGAYEQYF
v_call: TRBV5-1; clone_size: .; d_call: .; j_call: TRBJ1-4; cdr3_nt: TGCGCCAGCAGCTTGGGTGGGATACAGACTAGGGATCGGCTGTTTTTT; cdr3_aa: CASSLGGIQTRDRLFF
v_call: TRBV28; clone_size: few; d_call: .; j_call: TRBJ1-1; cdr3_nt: TGTGCCAGCAGGGGCGCCTGGCAGGGGAACACTGAAGCTTTCTTT; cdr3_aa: CASRGAWQGNTEAFF
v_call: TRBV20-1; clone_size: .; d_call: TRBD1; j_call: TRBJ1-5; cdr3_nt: TGCAGTGCCCGACAGGGGTCTAGGGATCAGCCCCAGCATTTT; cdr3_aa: CSARQGSRDQPQHF
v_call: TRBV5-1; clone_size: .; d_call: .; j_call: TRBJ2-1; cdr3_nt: TGCGCCAGCCCCTTGCAGGGCTCCTACAATGAGCAGTTCTTC; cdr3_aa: CASPLQGSYNEQFF
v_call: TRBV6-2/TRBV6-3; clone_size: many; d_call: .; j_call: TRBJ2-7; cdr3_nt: TGTGCCAGCAGTCCTCAAGCCTACGAGCAGTACTTC; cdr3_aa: CASSPQAYEQYF
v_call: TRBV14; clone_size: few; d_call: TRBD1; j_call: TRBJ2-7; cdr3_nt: TGTGCCAGCAGCCAAGGTTCCGGACAGGGGATCGGGTTCTCCTACGAGCAGTACTTC; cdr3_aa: CASSQGSGQGIGFSYEQYF
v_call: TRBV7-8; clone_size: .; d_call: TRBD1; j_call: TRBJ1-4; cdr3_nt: TGTGCCAGCAGCGCCTACAGGGGATCGAATGAAAAACGGTTTTTT; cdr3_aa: CASSAYRGSNEKRFF
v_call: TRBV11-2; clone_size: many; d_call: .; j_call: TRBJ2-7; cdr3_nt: TGTGCCAGCAGCTTAGGGGACCGTGGAGGGGACGAGCAGTACTTC; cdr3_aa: CASSLGDRGGDEQYF
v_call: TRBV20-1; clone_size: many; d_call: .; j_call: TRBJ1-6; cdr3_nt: TGCAGTGCTAGAGATCAGGGGATAAATTCACCCCTCCACTTT; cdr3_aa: CSARDQGINSPLHF
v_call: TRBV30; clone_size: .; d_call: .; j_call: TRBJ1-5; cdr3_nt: TGTGCCTGGAGTGTACAACAGTTCAATCAGCCCCAGCATTTT; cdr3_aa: CAWSVQQFNQPQHF
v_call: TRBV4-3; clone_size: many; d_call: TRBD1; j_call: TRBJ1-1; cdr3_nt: TGCGCCAGCAGCCAAGGGGCTTGGGGGACAGGGTACACTGAAGCTTTCTTT; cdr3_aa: CASSQGAWGTGYTEAFF
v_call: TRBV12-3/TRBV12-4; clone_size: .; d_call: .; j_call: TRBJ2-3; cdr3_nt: TGTGCCAGCAGCCTCCGGGCGGCATTTAGCACAGATACGCAGTATTTT; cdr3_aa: CASSLRAAFSTDTQYF
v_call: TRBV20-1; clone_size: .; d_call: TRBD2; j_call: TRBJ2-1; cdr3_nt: TGCAGTGCTAGAGATCGTATAGTAAGGCGGGGGGCGCCCTACAATGAGCAGTTCTTC; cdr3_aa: CSARDRIVRRGAPYNEQFF
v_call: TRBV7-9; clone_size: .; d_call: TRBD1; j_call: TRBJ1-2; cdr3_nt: TGTGCCAGCAGCCTCGGGGGGACAGGGGGCGTCGGCTACACCTTC; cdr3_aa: CASSLGGTGGVGYTF
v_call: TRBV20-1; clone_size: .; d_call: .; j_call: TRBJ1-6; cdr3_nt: TGCAGTGCTAGAGCACCTACAGGTCACCTCCTCCACTTT; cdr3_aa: CSARAPTGHLLHF
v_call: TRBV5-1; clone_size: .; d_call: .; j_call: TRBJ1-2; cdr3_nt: TGCGCCAGCAGCTTGGCATACGAAACCTATGGCTACACCTTC; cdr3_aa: CASSLAYETYGYTF
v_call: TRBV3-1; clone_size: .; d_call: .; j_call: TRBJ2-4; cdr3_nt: TGTGCCAGCAGCCCCCCGGAGTCAGCCAAAAACATTCAGTACTTC; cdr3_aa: CASSPPESAKNIQYF